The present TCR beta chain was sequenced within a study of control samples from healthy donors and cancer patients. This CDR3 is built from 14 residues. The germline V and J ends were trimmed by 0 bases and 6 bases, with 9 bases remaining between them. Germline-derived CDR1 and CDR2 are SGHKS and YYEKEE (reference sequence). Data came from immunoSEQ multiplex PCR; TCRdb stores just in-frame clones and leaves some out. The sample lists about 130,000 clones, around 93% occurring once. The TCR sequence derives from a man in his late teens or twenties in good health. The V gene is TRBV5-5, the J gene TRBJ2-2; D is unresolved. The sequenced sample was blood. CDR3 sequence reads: CASSLVRESGELFF. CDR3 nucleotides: TGTGCCAGCAGCTTGGTTAGGGAATCCGGGGAGCTGTTTTTT.